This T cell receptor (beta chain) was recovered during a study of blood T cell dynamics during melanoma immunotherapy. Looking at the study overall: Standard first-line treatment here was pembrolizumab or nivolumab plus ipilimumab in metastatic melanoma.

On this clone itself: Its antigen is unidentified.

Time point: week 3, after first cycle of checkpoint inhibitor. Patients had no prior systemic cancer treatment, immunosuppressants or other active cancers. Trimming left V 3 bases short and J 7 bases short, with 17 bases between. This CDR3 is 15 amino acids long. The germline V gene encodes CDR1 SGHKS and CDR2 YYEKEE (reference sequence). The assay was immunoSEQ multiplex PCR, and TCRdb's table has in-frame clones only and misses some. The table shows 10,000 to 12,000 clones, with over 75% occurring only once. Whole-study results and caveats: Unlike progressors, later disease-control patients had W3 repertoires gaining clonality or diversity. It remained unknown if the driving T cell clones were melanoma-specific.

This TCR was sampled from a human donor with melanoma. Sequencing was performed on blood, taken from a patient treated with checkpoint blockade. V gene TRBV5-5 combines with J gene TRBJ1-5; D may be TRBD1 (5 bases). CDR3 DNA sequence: TGTGCCAGCAGCTGGAGTGGGCAGGGCGGACAGCCCCAGCATTTT. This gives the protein CASSWSGQGGQPQHF.